This T cell receptor beta chain was recovered during a study of T cells in localized non-small cell lung cancer. Findings and caveats of the study: Turning up in adjacent lung were a median approximately 58 of the top 100 tumor clones. Sequencing was restricted to one tumor region; therefore, heterogeneity remains possible. Exceeding tumor, uninvolved adjacent lung had the highest T cell clonality.

To note about this clone: No antigen is known for it.

Clones were read by immunoSEQ multiplex PCR, and TCRdb kept only the in-frame ones, dropping some. The table lists tens of thousands of clones, 88% of them singletons. The CDR3 contains 14 residues. CDR1 and CDR2 from the germline V gene are SGHDN and FVKESK. V lost 8 bases, J lost 5 bases, and 11 bases stayed unmatched. This TCR came from a female donor of 60 years or more with stage I squamous cell lung carcinoma. The sequenced sample was peripheral blood, obtained before any cancer treatment. The chain has TRBV14 and TRBJ1-2; TRBD1 aligns across 7 bases. DNA for the CDR3: TGTGCCAGCGGTGGGTTAGGGGGCGCTTATGGCTACACCTTC. Its translation is CASGGLGGAYGYTF.